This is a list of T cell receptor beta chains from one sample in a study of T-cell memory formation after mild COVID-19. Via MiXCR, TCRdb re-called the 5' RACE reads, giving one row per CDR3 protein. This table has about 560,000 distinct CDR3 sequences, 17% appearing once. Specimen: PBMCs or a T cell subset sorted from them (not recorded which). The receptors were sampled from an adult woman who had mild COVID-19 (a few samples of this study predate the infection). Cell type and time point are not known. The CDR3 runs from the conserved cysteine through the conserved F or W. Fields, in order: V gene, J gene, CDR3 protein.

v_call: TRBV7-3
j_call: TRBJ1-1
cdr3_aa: CASSLSPQVGTEAFF

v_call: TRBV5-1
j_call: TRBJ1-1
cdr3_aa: CASSQTGKNTEAFF

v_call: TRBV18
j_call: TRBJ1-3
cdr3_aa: CASTRWETGNTIYF

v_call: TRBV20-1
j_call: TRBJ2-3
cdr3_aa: CSISGYSTDTQYF

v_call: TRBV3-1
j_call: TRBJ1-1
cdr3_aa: CASSPRGLEAFF

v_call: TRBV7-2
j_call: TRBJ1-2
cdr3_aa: CASSLRDGGYTF

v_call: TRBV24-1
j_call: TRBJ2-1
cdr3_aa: CATSDLQGNEQFF

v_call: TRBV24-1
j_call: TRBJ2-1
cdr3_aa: CATSDPQGRGYNEQFF

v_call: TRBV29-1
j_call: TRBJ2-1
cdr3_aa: CRVDSGAYNEQFF

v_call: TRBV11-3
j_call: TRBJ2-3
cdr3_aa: CASSSLAGETDTQYF

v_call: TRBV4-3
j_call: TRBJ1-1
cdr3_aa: CASSPSRVMNTEAFF

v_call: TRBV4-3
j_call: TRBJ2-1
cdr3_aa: CASSQDPSGIYNEQFF

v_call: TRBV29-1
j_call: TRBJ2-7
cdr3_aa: CSGGAGRTYEQYF

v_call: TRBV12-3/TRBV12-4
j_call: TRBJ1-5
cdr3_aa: CASRGGQDVWGGNQPQHF

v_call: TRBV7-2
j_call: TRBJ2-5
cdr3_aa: CASSLADPGLGRTQYF

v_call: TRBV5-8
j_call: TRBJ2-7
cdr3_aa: CASSFQAGQGSYEQYF

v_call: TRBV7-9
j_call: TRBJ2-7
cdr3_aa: CASSSPDARLNYEQYF

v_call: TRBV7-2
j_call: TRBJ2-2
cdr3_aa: CASSHYPGTGKTGELFF

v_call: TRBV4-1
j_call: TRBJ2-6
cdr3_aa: CASSQAGQRGSGANVLTF

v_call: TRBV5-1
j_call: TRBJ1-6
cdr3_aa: CASSFDRGRNSPLHF

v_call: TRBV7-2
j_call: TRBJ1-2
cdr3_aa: CASSTRDIYYGYTF

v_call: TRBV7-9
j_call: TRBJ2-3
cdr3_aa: CASSFYSPVRVTDTQYF

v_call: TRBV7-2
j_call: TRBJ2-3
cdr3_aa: CASSLAAGLADTQYF

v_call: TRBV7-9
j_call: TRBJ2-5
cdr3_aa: CASRRVRGPLETQYF

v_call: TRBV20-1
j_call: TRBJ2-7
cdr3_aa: CSARGFAGAGEQYF

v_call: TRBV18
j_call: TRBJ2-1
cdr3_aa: CASSPGQTNEQFF

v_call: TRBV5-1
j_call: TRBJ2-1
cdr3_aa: CASSQTGFGYNEQFF

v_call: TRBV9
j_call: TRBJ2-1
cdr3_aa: CASSVGTSGSSEQFF

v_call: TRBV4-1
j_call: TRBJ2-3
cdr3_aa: CASSQDWGLNLADTQYF